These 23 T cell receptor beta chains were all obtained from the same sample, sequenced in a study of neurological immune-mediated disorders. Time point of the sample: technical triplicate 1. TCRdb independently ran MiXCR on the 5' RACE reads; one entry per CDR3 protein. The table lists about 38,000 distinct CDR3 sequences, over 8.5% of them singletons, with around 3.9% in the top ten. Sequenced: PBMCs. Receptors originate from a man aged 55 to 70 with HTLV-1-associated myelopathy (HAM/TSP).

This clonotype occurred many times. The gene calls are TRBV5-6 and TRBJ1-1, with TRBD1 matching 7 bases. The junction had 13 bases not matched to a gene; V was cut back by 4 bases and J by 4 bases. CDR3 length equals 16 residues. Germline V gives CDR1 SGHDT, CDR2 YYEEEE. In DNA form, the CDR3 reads TGTGCCAGCAGCGCAGGGACAGCCCGGGGTGGCACTGAAGCTTTCTTT. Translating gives CASSAGTARGGTEAFF.

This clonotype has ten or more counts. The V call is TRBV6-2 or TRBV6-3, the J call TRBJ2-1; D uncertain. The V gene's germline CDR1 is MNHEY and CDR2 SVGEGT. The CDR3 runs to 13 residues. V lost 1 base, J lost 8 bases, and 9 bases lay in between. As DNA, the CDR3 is TGTGCCAGCAGTTACTGGTTTAGGGATGAGCAGTTCTTC. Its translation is CASSYWFRDEQFF.

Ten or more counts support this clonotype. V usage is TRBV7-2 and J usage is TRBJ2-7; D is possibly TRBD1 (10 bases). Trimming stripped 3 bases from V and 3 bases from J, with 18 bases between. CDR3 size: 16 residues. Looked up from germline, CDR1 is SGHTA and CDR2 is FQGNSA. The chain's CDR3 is CASSLRGGQGSYEQYF. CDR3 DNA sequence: TGTGCCAGCAGCTTGCGGGGGGGACAGGGGAGCTACGAGCAGTACTTC.

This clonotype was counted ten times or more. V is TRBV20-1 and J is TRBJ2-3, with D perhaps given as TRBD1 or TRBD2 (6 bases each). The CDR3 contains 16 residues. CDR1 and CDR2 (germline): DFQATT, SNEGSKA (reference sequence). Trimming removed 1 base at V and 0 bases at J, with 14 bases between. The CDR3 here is CSARGGRSGSTDTQYF. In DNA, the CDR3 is TGCAGTGCTAGAGGGGGGCGTAGCGGAAGCACAGATACGCAGTATTTT.

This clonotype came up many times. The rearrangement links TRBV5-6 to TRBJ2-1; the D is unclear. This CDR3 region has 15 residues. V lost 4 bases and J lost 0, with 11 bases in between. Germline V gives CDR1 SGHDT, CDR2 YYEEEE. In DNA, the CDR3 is TGTGCCAGCAGCCCGGGCGGCAACTCCTACAATGAGCAGTTCTTC. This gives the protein CASSPGGNSYNEQFF. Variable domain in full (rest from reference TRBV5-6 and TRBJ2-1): DAGVTQSPTHLIKTRGQQVTLRCSPKSGHDTVSWYQQALGQGPQFIFQYYEEEERQRGNFPDRFSGHQFPNYSSELNVNALLLGDSALYLCASSPGGNSYNEQFFGPGTRLTVL.

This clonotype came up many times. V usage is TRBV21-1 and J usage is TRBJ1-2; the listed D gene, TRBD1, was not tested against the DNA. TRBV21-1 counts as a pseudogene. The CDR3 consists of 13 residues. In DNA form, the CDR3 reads TGTGCCAGCAGCAAAGGGGGCAGGGGTGGCTACACCTTC. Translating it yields CASSKGGRGGYTF.

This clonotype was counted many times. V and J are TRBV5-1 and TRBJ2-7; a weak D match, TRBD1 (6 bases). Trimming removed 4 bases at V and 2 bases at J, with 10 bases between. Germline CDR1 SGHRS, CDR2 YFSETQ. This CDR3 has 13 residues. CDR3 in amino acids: CASSEGQAYEQYF. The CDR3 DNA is TGCGCCAGCAGCGAGGGACAAGCCTACGAGCAGTACTTC.

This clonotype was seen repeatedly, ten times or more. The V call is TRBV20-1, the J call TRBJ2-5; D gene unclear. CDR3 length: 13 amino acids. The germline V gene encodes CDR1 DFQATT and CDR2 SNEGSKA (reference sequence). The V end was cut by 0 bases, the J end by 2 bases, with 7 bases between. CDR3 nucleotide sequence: TGCAGTGCTAGAGATAACTTTCAAGAGACCCAGTACTTC. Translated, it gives CSARDNFQETQYF.

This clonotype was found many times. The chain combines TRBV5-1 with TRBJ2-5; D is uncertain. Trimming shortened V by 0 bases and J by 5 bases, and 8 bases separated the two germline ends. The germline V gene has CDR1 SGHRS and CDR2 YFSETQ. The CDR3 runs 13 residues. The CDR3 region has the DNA TGCGCCAGCAGCTTGGACAGTAGGGAGACCCAGTACTTC. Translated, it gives CASSLDSRETQYF.

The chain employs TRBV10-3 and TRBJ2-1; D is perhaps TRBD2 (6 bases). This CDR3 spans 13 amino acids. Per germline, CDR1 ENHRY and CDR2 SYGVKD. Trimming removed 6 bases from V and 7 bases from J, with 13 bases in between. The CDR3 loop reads CAIRASDRNEQFF. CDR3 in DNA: TGTGCCATCAGGGCTAGCGATAGGAATGAGCAGTTCTTC.

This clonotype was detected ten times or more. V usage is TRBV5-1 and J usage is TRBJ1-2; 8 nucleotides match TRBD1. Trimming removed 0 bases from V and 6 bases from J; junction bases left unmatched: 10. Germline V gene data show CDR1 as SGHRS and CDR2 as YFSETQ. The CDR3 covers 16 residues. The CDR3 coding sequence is TGCGCCAGCAGCTTGGCTGTTATCGGGACAGGCCATGGCTACACCTTC. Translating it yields CASSLAVIGTGHGYTF.

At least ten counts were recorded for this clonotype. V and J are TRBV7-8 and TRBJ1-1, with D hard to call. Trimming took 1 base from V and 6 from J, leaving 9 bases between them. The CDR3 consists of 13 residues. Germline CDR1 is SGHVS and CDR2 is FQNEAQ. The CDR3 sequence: CASSLVGYAEAFF. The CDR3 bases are TGTGCCAGCAGCTTAGTGGGTTATGCTGAAGCTTTCTTT.

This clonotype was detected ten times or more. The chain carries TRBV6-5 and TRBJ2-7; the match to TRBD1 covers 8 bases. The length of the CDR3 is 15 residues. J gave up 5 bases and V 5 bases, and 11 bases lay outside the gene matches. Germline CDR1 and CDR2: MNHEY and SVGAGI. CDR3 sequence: CASSPPGQGGHEQYF. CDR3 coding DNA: TGTGCCAGCAGTCCACCCGGACAGGGTGGACACGAGCAGTACTTC.

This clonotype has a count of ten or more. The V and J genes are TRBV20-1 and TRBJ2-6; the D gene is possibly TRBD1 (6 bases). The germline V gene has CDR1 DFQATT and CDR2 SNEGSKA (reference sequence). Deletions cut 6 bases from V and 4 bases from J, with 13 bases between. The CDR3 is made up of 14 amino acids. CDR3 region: CSAEMGAGANVLTF. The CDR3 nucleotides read TGCAGTGCCGAGATGGGGGCCGGGGCCAACGTCCTGACTTTC.

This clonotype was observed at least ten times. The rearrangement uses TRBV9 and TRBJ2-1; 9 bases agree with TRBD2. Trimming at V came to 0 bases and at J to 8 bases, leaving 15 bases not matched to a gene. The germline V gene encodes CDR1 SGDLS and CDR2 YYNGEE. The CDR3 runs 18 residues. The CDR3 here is CASSVAWSSGEVGYEQFF. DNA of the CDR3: TGTGCCAGCAGCGTAGCTTGGTCTAGCGGGGAGGTTGGGTATGAGCAGTTCTTC.

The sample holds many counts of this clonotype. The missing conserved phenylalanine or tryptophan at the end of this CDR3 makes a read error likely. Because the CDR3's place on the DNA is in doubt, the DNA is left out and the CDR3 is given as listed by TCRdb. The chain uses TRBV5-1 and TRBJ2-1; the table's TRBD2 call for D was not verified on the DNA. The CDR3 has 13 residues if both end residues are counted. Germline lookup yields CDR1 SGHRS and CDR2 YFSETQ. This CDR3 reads CASSGTSGRPQVL.

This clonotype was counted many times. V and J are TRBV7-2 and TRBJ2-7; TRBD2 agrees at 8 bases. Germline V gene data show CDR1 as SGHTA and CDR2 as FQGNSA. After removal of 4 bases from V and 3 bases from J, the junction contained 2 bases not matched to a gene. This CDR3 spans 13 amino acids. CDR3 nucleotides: TGTGCCAGCAGCTCACGGGAGGGCTACGAGCAGTACTTC. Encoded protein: CASSSREGYEQYF.

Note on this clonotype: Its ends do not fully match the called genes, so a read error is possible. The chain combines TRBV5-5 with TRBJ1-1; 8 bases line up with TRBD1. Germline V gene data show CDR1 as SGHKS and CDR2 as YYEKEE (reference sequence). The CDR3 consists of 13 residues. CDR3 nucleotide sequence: TGTGTCAGCAGCTCGAGACAGGGGCCTGCAGCTTTCTTT. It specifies CVSSSRQGPAAFF.

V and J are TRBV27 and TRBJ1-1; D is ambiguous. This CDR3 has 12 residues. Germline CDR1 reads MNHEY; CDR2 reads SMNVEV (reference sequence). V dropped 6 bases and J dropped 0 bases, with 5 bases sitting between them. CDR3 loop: CASREVNTEAFF. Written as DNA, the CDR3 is TGTGCCAGCAGAGAAGTGAACACTGAAGCTTTCTTT.

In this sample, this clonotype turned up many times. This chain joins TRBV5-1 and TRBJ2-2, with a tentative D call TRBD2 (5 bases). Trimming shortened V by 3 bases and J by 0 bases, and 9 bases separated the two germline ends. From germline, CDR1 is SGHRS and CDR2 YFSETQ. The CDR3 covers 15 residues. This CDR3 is CASSSLASNTGELFF. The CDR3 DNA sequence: TGCGCCAGCAGCTCCTTAGCGTCGAACACCGGGGAGCTGTTTTTT.

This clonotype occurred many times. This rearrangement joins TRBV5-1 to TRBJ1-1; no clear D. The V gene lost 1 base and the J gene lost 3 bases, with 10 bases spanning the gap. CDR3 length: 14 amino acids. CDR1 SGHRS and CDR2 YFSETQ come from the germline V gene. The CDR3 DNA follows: TGCGCCAGCAGCTTGAGACCGACGTACACTGAAGCTTTCTTT. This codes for CASSLRPTYTEAFF.

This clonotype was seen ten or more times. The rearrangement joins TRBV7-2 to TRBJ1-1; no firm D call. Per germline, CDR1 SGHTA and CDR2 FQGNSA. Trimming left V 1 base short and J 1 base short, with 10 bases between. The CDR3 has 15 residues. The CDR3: CASSLGAIRNTEAFF. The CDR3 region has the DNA TGTGCCAGCAGCTTAGGGGCAATTCGGAACACTGAAGCTTTCTTT.

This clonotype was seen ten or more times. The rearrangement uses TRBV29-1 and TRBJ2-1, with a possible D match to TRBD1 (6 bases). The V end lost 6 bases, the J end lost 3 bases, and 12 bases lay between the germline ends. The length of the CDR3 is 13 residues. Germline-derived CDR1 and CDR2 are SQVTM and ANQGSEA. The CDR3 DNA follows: TGCAGCGTAGCTACGGGACACTACAATGAGCAGTTCTTC. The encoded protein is CSVATGHYNEQFF.